This entry concerns a single T cell receptor beta chain. Its antigen is unknown. These data belong to a study of T cells in narcolepsy. The CDR3 length is 14 residues. Trimming removed 6 bases at V and 1 base at J, with 13 bases between. Germline V gives CDR1 ENHRY, CDR2 SYGVKD. The protocol was immunoSEQ multiplex PCR, while the TCRdb copy is restricted to in-frame clones and leaves out a portion. The table shows just under 30,000 clones, with about 90% occurring only once. Study conclusions and caveats: No autoreactive T cell clone sequences appeared in some memory CD4+ repertoires. Autoreactive clonotypes reportedly recurred in blood of same and different patients, not controls.

The chain combines TRBV10-3 with TRBJ2-7; D possibly matches TRBD1 or TRBD2 (5 bases each). Sequenced sample: memory (CD45RA-) CD4+ T cells from blood. This receptor was taken from a human donor in good health. The CDR3 bases are TGTGCCATCAGCAAAGGGACGGATTCCTACGAGCAGTACTTC. It encodes CAISKGTDSYEQYF.